The following is a T cell receptor (beta chain) sequence with its context. What it recognizes is unknown. The entry originates in a study of T cells in localized non-small cell lung cancer. Germline assignment: CDR1 SGDLS and CDR2 YYNGEE. This CDR3 region has 16 residues. The V end was cut by 0 bases, the J end by 4 bases, with 14 bases between. The data were produced by immunoSEQ multiplex PCR, yet TCRdb's version contains in-frame clones alone and is incomplete. The sample yields 25,000 to 35,000 clones, approximately 83% seen once. Whole-study findings and limits: When the top 100 tumor clones were examined, a median roughly 62 of them also appeared in the adjacent lung, which was paired and uninvolved. Sequencing was restricted to one tumor region; therefore, heterogeneity remains possible. A raised T cell density in blood coincided with lengthier overall survival. The study found T cell clonality highest in uninvolved adjacent lung, above tumor.

The source of this sequence is a man between 40 and 75 years old with stage III lung adenocarcinoma. Sequenced material: peripheral blood mononuclear cells, taken before any cancer treatment. The chain combines TRBV9 with TRBJ2-1, with no clear D. The CDR3, as DNA: TGTGCCAGCAGCGTAGGGTTTGGCCTACGATACAATGAGCAGTTCTTC. It yields the protein CASSVGFGLRYNEQFF.